The rows below give T cell receptor beta chains drawn from one sample of a study of blood T cell repertoires in COVID-19. TCRdb keeps only in-frame clones here, not all; method: immunoSEQ multiplex PCR. The repertoire holds fewer than 300,000 clones, with about nine tenths as singletons. What was sequenced was peripheral blood. Source of these receptors: a woman in her 30s with COVID-19, enrolled during active disease. CDR3s leave out the opening cysteine and the closing phenylalanine or tryptophan.

CDR3aa | j_gene | v_gene
ASSLDAGTSPLH | TRBJ1-6 | TRBV11-2
ASSTGIQETQY | TRBJ2-5 | TRBV5-6
ASSRGSFPEAF | TRBJ1-1 | TRBV3-1/TRBV3-2
ATGPGQDNNEQF | TRBJ2-1 | TRBV15
ASSLIPGQGLAGHEQY | TRBJ2-7 | TRBV28
ASSLEGTGGFQETQY | TRBJ2-5 | TRBV11-2
ASMVAAPLDEQF | TRBJ2-1 | TRBV5-1
ASSGLAGTGELF | TRBJ2-2 | TRBV10-1
AISPGYNEQF | TRBJ2-1 | TRBV10-3
ASSSLSGGNTGELF | TRBJ2-2 | TRBV27
ATSAPGIAEAF | TRBJ1-1 | TRBV24-1
ASSYWGTEDGYT | TRBJ1-2 | TRBV6-2/TRBV6-3
ASSPSIGQGFTYEQY | TRBJ2-7 | TRBV4-1
AWEEGTKTQY | TRBJ2-5 | TRBV30
ASSLDLGAGGYT | TRBJ1-2 | TRBV11-2
ASSLGRGSGANVLT | TRBJ2-6 | TRBV27
ASRIAGGPSDTQY | TRBJ2-3 | TRBV5-8
ASRRTGAYEQY | TRBJ2-7 | TRBV6-5
SVRTGPYEQY | TRBJ2-7 | TRBV29-1
ASRLLAGGWQF | TRBJ2-1 | TRBV12-3/TRBV12-4
ASSEALHTLNEQF | TRBJ2-1 | TRBV2
ASSQGQGTDTQY | TRBJ2-3 | TRBV5-1
ASSKVTAFGYT | TRBJ1-2 | TRBV21-1
ASSLGGLFSGNTIY | TRBJ1-3 | TRBV5-4
ASSAPGQGMTGELF | TRBJ2-2 | TRBV14
ASSHWAKTQY | TRBJ2-5 | TRBV12-3/TRBV12-4
ASRQKGWSDSGYT | TRBJ1-2 | TRBV4-1
ASSRDRTNYGYT | TRBJ1-2 | TRBV4-2
ASSEGGGGQNEQF | TRBJ2-1 | TRBV2
ASSIGDTPAYNEQF | TRBJ2-1 | TRBV19
ASSLRTGNTEAF | TRBJ1-1 | TRBV21-1
ACRPGATLVSEQY | TRBJ2-7 | TRBV2
AARLGASEGTEAF | TRBJ1-1 | TRBV7-9
ASSQVRGRTDTQY | TRBJ2-3 | TRBV4-1
ASSQALRGLDTGELF | TRBJ2-2 | TRBV4-1
ATSRDLGLGARRNNQPQH | TRBJ1-5 | TRBV15
ASSSQGSTDTQY | TRBJ2-3 | TRBV7-9
ASSQRDYQY | TRBJ2-7 | TRBV6-2/TRBV6-3
ASSLASQGIYGYT | TRBJ1-2 | TRBV5-1
ASSIGTGVGQPQH | TRBJ1-5 | TRBV19
ASSPQPAANTEAF | TRBJ1-1 | TRBV5-4
ASSEPSGGGETQY | TRBJ2-5 | TRBV2
ASRNLDGSNQPQH | TRBJ1-5 | TRBV19